A selection of T cell receptor beta chains follows, all from one sample in a study of blood T cell repertoires in COVID-19. Measured with immunoSEQ multiplex PCR; TCRdb has only the in-frame clones, and not every one. This sample has about 200,000 clones, with more than 70% found just once. The sample taken for sequencing was peripheral blood. The receptors originated from a man aged 45-65 years with COVID-19, enrolled during active disease. Both conserved end residues are part of each CDR3. Each record gives: D gene, V gene, J gene, clone size, CDR3 DNA, CDR3 protein. The D gene is left open where the match is weak. Some rows have no size entry. The others give once, few or many, or a class for an expanded clone.

>TRBD1|TRBV7-9|TRBJ2-3|few
TGTGCCAGCAGCTTAGAGGGGACAGGGTCCCCAGATACGCAGTATTTT
CASSLEGTGSPDTQYF
>NA|TRBV19|TRBJ1-4|NA
TGTGCCAGTAGCCGCGGGGGGACAACTAATGAAAAACTGTTTTTT
CASSRGGTTNEKLFF
>NA|TRBV19|TRBJ1-5|NA
TGTGCCAGTAGTATAGGGAGGGCTGGGGATCAGCCCCAGCATTTT
CASSIGRAGDQPQHF
>NA|TRBV27|TRBJ2-1|NA
TGTGCCAGCAGTTTATCGCAGACCTCACTCTTCGAGGATGAGCAGTTCTTC
CASSLSQTSLFEDEQFF
>NA|TRBV7-8|TRBJ1-5|NA
TGTGCCAGCAGCTTACGGGTCGGGGATAACCTGTTGGGCAATCAGCCCCAGCATTTT
CASSLRVGDNLLGNQPQHF
>NA|TRBV19|TRBJ2-7|NA
TGTGCCAGTAGTATCTATAACTCCTACGAGCAGTACTTC
CASSIYNSYEQYF
>TRBD1|TRBV24-1|TRBJ2-7|NA
TGTGCCACCAGTGATGGACAGGGGGTCTACGAGCAGTACTTC
CATSDGQGVYEQYF
>NA|TRBV7-9|TRBJ2-1|NA
TGTGCCAGCAGCTTATTGACTAGCAAGGGGGGCAATGAGCAGTTCTTC
CASSLLTSKGGNEQFF
>NA|TRBV27|TRBJ1-4|NA
TGTGCCAGCAGCCCGCTCAGGGGTGAAAAACTGTTTTTT
CASSPLRGEKLFF
>TRBD1|TRBV18|TRBJ1-1|NA
TGTGCCAGCTCACAGATAAATACAGGGGTCACTGAAGCTTTCTTT
CASSQINTGVTEAFF
>NA|TRBV28|TRBJ1-2|NA
TGTGCCAGCAGTCCGAGGGGGAGCTCTAACTATGGCTACACCTTC
CASSPRGSSNYGYTF
>NA|TRBV15|TRBJ1-1|NA
TGTGCCACCAGCATCTTTCACGGACTTGAAGCTTTCTTT
CATSIFHGLEAFF
>TRBD1|TRBV28|TRBJ1-1|NA
TGTGCCAGCAGTGGGGGACCGGGACAGGGGGTCACTGAAGCTTTCTTT
CASSGGPGQGVTEAFF
>TRBD1|TRBV16|TRBJ1-5|few
TGTGCCAGCAGCCGACGGGACAGGGTCCCCTATAGCAATCAGCCCCAGCATTTT
CASSRRDRVPYSNQPQHF
>TRBD1|TRBV19|TRBJ1-5|once
TGTGCCAGTAGTAGCCAGGGACAGGGTAGCAATCAGCCCCAGCATTTT
CASSSQGQGSNQPQHF
>TRBD1|TRBV2|TRBJ1-4|once
TGTGCCAGCAGTGAAAGGACAGGGGGCGAAGAAAAACTGTTTTTT
CASSERTGGEEKLFF
>TRBD2|TRBV4-1|TRBJ2-5|NA
TGCGCCAGCAGCTACCGACTAGCGGGCCCCCAAGAGACCCAGTACTTC
CASSYRLAGPQETQYF
>TRBD1|TRBV3-1/TRBV3-2|TRBJ1-2|NA
TGTGCCAGCAGCCGGTCGCTTTACAGGGGGCGGGATGGCTACACCTTC
CASSRSLYRGRDGYTF
>NA|TRBV7-2|TRBJ2-3|once
TGTGCCAGCAGCTCCCGTGATCCCGGGACAGATACGCAGTATTTT
CASSSRDPGTDTQYF
>NA|TRBV18|TRBJ2-2|NA
TGTGCCAGCTCACCGTTGGGGAGGCCCCCGAGGAACGGGGAGCTGTTTTTT
CASSPLGRPPRNGELFF
>TRBD2|TRBV7-8|TRBJ2-3|NA
TGTGCCAGCAGCTTAGGGGCTAGCGGGAGCCTCGGCACAGATACGCAGTATTTT
CASSLGASGSLGTDTQYF
>TRBD1|TRBV10-3|TRBJ1-1|NA
TGTGCCATCAGCCTCGCCGGGACAGGTGAAGCTTTCTTT
CAISLAGTGEAFF
>TRBD1|TRBV9|TRBJ1-2|once
TGTGCCAGCAGCCCGGATCCTACAGGGGGCCGGGGCTACACCTTC
CASSPDPTGGRGYTF
>NA|TRBV9|TRBJ2-1|NA
TGTGCCAGCGGGGGCACGGCCACATACAATGAGCAGTTCTTC
CASGGTATYNEQFF
>NA|TRBV18|TRBJ1-2|NA
TGTGCCAGCTCACCACCGGGCAGGGCTCAACCTAACTATGGCTACACCTTC
CASSPPGRAQPNYGYTF
>NA|TRBV11-2|TRBJ2-7|NA
TGTGCCAGCAGCTTATGGCGGGGATCTACGCAGCAGTACTTC
CASSLWRGSTQQYF
>NA|TRBV28|TRBJ2-5|NA
TGTGCCAGCCGCCAAGAGACCCAGTACTTC
CASRQETQYF
>NA|TRBV10-3|TRBJ1-5|NA
TGTGCCATCAGTCCAGGGGTGTCGGTGGATCAGCCCCAGCATTTT
CAISPGVSVDQPQHF
>NA|TRBV6-1|TRBJ1-5|once
TGTGCCAGCAGTGAAACCAGGACAGAGCATCATCAGCCCCAGCATTTT
CASSETRTEHHQPQHF
>NA|TRBV25-1|TRBJ2-7|once
TGTGCCAGCAGTGACTTGGTTTTCGGGCAGTACTTC
CASSDLVFGQYF
>TRBD1|TRBV9|TRBJ2-7|NA
TGTGCCAGCAGCGTAGGGCAGGGGGCCTACGAGCAGTACTTC
CASSVGQGAYEQYF
>NA|TRBV21-1|TRBJ2-5|NA
TGTGCCAGCAGCAAAGCAGTAACAGGGCGAGAGACCCAGTACTTC
CASSKAVTGRETQYF
>TRBD2|TRBV27|TRBJ2-7|NA
TGTGCCAGCAGTACTACTGGACTAGCCTACGAGCAGTACTTC
CASSTTGLAYEQYF
>TRBD2|TRBV5-6|TRBJ2-3|NA
TGTGCCAGCAGCAAACGGACTAGCGGTGCCACAGATACGCAGTATTTT
CASSKRTSGATDTQYF
>TRBD1|TRBV2|TRBJ1-2|NA
TGTGCCAGCAGTGAATGGGACAGCCCCTATGGCTACACCTTC
CASSEWDSPYGYTF
>NA|TRBV2|TRBJ1-1|NA
TGTGCCAGCGTCACTCCACAGGCTGCGAACACTGAAGCTTTCTTT
CASVTPQAANTEAFF
>TRBD1|TRBV27|TRBJ2-1|NA
TGTGCCAGCAGTTTAAGGTCCGTAGGGACAGGGGGTCAAGGGGAGCAGTTCTTC
CASSLRSVGTGGQGEQFF
>TRBD1|TRBV28|TRBJ1-2|NA
TGTGCCAGCAGTTTAACAGGGGACTATGGCTACACCTTC
CASSLTGDYGYTF
>NA|TRBV25-1|TRBJ2-7|NA
TGTGCCAGCAGTGTAGCAGGGTCCTACGAGCAGTACTTC
CASSVAGSYEQYF
>TRBD1|TRBV4-3|TRBJ2-1|NA
TGCGCCAGCAGCCCACAGACAGGGGACAATGAGCAGTTCTTC
CASSPQTGDNEQFF
>TRBD1|TRBV6-5|TRBJ1-1|NA
TGTGCCAGCAGGAAACAACAGGGGGCGAACACTGAAGCTTTCTTT
CASRKQQGANTEAFF
>NA|TRBV6-4|TRBJ2-2|NA
TGTGCCAGCAGTGTCCAGGAGAACACCGGGGAGCTGTTTTTT
CASSVQENTGELFF
>TRBD1|TRBV5-1|TRBJ1-1|NA
TGCGCCAGCAGCGCGAGACAGGGGATGAACACTGAAGCTTTCTTT
CASSARQGMNTEAFF
>NA|TRBV7-9|TRBJ2-7|NA
TGTGCCAGCAGCCTTGGGGCTCCCTCCTACGAGCAGTACTTC
CASSLGAPSYEQYF
>TRBD1|TRBV11-2|TRBJ2-1|NA
TGTGCCAGCAGCTTAAACACAGGGGGCTTCAATGAGCAGTTCTTC
CASSLNTGGFNEQFF
>TRBD2|TRBV20-1|TRBJ2-5|NA
TGCAGTGCTAGTGCCTCCGGGACTAGCGGGGGCCTCCAAGAGACCCAGTACTTC
CSASASGTSGGLQETQYF
>NA|TRBV29-1|TRBJ1-1|NA
TGCAGCGTTGGACCGACAGGGAACACTGAAGCTTTCTTT
CSVGPTGNTEAFF
>NA|TRBV3-1/TRBV3-2|TRBJ2-5|few
TGTGCCAGCAGCCAAGATGATGGACTAATAGAGACCCAGTACTTC
CASSQDDGLIETQYF
>TRBD2|TRBV30|TRBJ2-5|NA
TGTGCCTGGAACCGGGGGGGACTAGAAGAGACCCAGTACTTC
CAWNRGGLEETQYF
>NA|TRBV4-1|TRBJ2-3|NA
TGCGCCAGCAGCCAAGTGTTCCTACGGGGAGATACGCAGTATTTT
CASSQVFLRGDTQYF
>TRBD2|TRBV6-6|TRBJ2-7|NA
TGTGCCAGCAGTTCCGGACTAGGACCCGGCCACGAGCAGTACTTC
CASSSGLGPGHEQYF
>TRBD1|TRBV3-1/TRBV3-2|TRBJ2-5|NA
TGTGCCAGCAGCCGGACAGGGGGCCAAGAGACCCAGTACTTC
CASSRTGGQETQYF
>NA|TRBV30|TRBJ2-7|NA
TGTGCCTGGAGTGTAAGCCCCTCGGGGCAGTACTTC
CAWSVSPSGQYF
>NA|TRBV18|TRBJ1-1|NA
TGTGCCAGCTCACCATCCCAAATGAACACTGAAGCTTTCTTT
CASSPSQMNTEAFF